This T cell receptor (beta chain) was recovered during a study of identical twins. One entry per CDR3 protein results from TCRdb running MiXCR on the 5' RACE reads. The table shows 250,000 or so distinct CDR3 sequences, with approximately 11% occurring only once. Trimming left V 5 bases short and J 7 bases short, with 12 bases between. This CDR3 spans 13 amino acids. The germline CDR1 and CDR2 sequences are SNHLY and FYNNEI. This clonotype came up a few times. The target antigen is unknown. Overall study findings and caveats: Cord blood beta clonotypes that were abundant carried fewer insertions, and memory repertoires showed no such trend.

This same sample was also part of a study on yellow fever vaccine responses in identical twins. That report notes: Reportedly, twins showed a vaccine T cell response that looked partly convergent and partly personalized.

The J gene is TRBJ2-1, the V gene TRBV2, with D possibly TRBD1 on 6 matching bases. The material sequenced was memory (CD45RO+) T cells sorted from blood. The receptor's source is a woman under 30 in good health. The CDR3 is CASSWGRRNEQFF. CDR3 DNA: TGTGCCAGCAGTTGGGGGCGTCGGAATGAGCAGTTCTTC.